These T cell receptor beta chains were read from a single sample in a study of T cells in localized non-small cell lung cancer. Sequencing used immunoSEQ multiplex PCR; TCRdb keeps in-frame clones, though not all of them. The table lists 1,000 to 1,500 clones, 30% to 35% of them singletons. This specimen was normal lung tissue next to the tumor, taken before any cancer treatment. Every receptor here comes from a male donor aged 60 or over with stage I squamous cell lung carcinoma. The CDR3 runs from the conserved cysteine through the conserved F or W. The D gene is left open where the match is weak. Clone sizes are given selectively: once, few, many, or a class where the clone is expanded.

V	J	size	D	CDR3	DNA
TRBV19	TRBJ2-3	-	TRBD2	CASSALAVSTDTQYF	TGTGCCAGTAGTGCACTAGCGGTGAGCACAGATACGCAGTATTTT
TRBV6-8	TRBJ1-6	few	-	CASSDMTGYNSPLHF	TGTGCCAGCAGTGACATGACCGGTTATAATTCACCCCTCCACTTT
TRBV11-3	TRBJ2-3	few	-	CASSAWQSTDTQYF	TGTGCCAGCAGCGCATGGCAAAGCACAGATACGCAGTATTTT
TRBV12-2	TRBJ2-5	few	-	CASRLGGAHQETQYF	TGTGCAAGTCGCTTAGGGGGGGCCCACCAAGAGACCCAGTACTTC
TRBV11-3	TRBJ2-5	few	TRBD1	CASNTETGLVPQETQYF	TGTGCCAGCAACACCGAGACAGGGTTGGTTCCTCAAGAGACCCAGTACTTC
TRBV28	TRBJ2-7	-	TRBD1	CASSSLDRPYEQYF	TGTGCCAGCAGTTCCCTGGACAGGCCCTACGAGCAGTACTTC
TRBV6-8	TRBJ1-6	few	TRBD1	CASSLTTGGVYPLHF	TGTGCCAGCAGTTTAACTACAGGGGGCGTCTATCCCCTCCACTTT
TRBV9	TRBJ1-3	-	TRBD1	CASSVVGTGGIHDSGNTIYF	TGTGCCAGCAGCGTAGTCGGGACAGGGGGCATTCACGACTCTGGAAACACCATATATTTT
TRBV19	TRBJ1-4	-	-	CASSMRAAFNEKLFF	TGTGCCAGTAGTATGCGGGCAGCGTTTAATGAAAAACTGTTTTTT
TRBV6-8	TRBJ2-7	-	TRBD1	CASSYSPPGQGNEQYF	TGTGCCAGCAGTTACTCCCCCCCGGGACAGGGAAATGAGCAGTACTTC
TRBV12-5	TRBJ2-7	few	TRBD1	CASSGQGSSYEQYF	TGTGCCAGCTCCGGACAGGGTAGCTCCTACGAGCAGTACTTC
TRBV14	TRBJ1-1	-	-	CASSHRMDTEAFF	TGTGCCAGCAGCCACAGAATGGACACTGAAGCTTTCTTT
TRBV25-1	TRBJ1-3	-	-	CASSAPGGFGNTIYF	TGTGCCAGCAGTGCCCCCGGGGGATTTGGAAACACCATATATTTT
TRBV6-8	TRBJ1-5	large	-	CASRGNQGWNQPQHF	TGTGCCAGCAGGGGGAACCAGGGGTGGAATCAGCCCCAGCATTTT
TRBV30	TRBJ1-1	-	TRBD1	CAWSVKGAINEAFF	TGTGCCTGGAGTGTAAAGGGGGCAATTAATGAAGCTTTCTTT
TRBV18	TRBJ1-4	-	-	CASSPGTTTNEKLFF	TGTGCCAGCTCACCCGGGACTACAACTAATGAAAAACTGTTTTTT
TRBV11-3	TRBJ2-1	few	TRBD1	CASTSDRGDFGEQFF	TGTGCCAGCACCTCTGACAGGGGTGATTTCGGTGAGCAGTTCTTC
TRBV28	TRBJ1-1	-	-	CASIAGGSIPEAFF	TGTGCCAGCATTGCTGGGGGTAGCATCCCTGAAGCTTTCTTT
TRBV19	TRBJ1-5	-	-	CATSDSNQPQHF	TGTGCCACCTCCGATAGCAATCAGCCCCAGCATTTT
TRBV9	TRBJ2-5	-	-	CASSLRPWEQETQYF	TGTGCCAGCAGCTTACGACCTTGGGAACAAGAGACCCAGTACTTC
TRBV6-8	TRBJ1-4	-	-	CASSDCPSLLVDNEKLFF	TGTGCCAGCAGTGACTGTCCAAGTCTCCTAGTCGACAATGAAAAACTGTTTTTT
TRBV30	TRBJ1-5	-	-	CAWSEVSSPQHF	TGTGCCTGGAGTGAAGTCTCGTCGCCCCAGCATTTT
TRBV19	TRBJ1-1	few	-	CASSNTAGNTEAFF	TGTGCCAGTAGTAATACAGCGGGGAACACTGAAGCTTTCTTT
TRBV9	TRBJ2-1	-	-	CASSAGTFSYNEQFF	TGTGCCAGCAGTGCCGGGACCTTCTCCTACAATGAGCAGTTCTTC
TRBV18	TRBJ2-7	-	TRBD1	CASSPSRDRGYEQYF	TGTGCCAGCTCACCTTCTCGGGACAGGGGCTACGAGCAGTACTTC
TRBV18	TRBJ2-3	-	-	CASSPGRGDTDTQYF	TGTGCCAGCTCACCCGGAAGGGGAGACACAGATACGCAGTATTTT
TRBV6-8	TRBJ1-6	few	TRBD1	CASSYTTGGSSSPLHF	TGTGCCAGCAGTTACACCACAGGGGGAAGCAGCTCACCCCTCCACTTT
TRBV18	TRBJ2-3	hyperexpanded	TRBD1	CASSPSRTGTDTQYF	TGTGCCAGCTCACCATCACGGACAGGTACAGATACGCAGTATTTT
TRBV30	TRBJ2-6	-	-	CAWSVGAGANVLTF	TGTGCCTGGAGTGTGGGGGCTGGGGCCAACGTCCTGACTTTC
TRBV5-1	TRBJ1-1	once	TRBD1	CASSPLTGANTEAFF	TGCGCCAGCAGCCCGCTGACAGGGGCGAACACTGAAGCTTTCTTT